This entry lists 7 T cell receptor beta chains sequenced from one sample in a study of CD8 T cells in ankylosing spondylitis. TCRdb re-derived calls from the 5' RACE reads in MiXCR, one entry per CDR3 protein. The sample includes more than 150,000 distinct CDR3 sequences, 18% of them seen just once. The sample comprised blood, either unsorted or a sorted T cell fraction (not recorded which). Source of these receptors: a male donor under 30 with ankylosing spondylitis or in good health (not recorded which).

This chain uses TRBV29-1 with TRBJ2-1, with 7 bases identical to TRBD1. The CDR3 is 13 amino acids. V was clipped by 1 base and J by 13 bases; unmatched bases: 10. Per the germline V gene, CDR1 is SQVTM and CDR2 is ANQGSEA. In DNA form, the CDR3 reads TGCAGCGTTGAAGGTCAAGGGACAGTTTCCCAGTTCTTC. Encoded protein: CSVEGQGTVSQFF.

In the case of this clonotype: This could be a read error, since a much larger clone is one nucleotide away. The chain links TRBV29-1 to TRBJ1-1, with D perhaps TRBD1 (6 bases). This CDR3 spans 10 amino acids. Germline V CDR1 and CDR2: SQVTM, ANQGSEA. For the CDR3, the DNA is TGCGTTATAAGGGGGACTCAAGCTTTCTTT. It encodes CVIRGTQAFF.

This clonotype was counted at least ten times. This chain connects TRBV5-1 to TRBJ1-6; 8 positions agree with TRBD1. CDR3 length equals 14 residues. Germline CDR1 SGHRS, CDR2 YFSETQ. V dropped 4 bases and J dropped 7; count of bases not matched to a gene: 4. The CDR3 loop is CASSAQGGNSPLHF. CDR3 nucleotides: TGCGCCAGCAGCGCACAGGGGGGGAATTCACCCCTCCACTTT.

This clonotype was observed at least ten times. The rearrangement uses TRBV7-9 and TRBJ2-3; D gene uncertain. CDR1 SEHNR and CDR2 FQNEAQ come from the germline V gene (reference sequence). The CDR3 runs to 16 residues. V lost 2 bases, J lost 4 bases, and 16 bases lay in between. CDR3 amino acids: CASSLPTANTADTQYF. DNA for the CDR3: TGTGCCAGCAGCTTACCGACGGCAAATACGGCAGATACGCAGTATTTT.

This clonotype was seen repeatedly, ten times or more. V usage is TRBV20-1 and J usage is TRBJ2-2, with 8 bases fitting TRBD1. The CDR3 sequence is 13 residues long. The trim removed 5 bases at V and 6 bases at J, leaving 5 bases unmatched. Germline V gives CDR1 DFQATT, CDR2 SNEGSKA (reference sequence). The CDR3 DNA reads TGCAGTGCTTTCCCGGACAGGGCCGGGGAGCTGTTTTTT. Translated: CSAFPDRAGELFF.

The V call is TRBV23-1, the J call TRBJ2-2; D gene uncertain. TRBV23-1 is classed as an ORF, of uncertain function. The length of the CDR3 is 16 residues. Trimming stripped 0 bases from V and 0 bases from J, with 8 bases between. The CDR3 region is CASSQSGTTNTGELFF. The CDR3 bases are TGCGCCAGCAGTCAATCGGGAACTACGAACACCGGGGAGCTGTTTTTT.

The rearrangement uses TRBV12-3 or TRBV12-4 and TRBJ2-5; D could derive from TRBD1 or TRBD2 (6 bases each). Trimming removed 3 bases from V and 5 bases from J, with 13 bases in between. The CDR3 is made up of 14 amino acids. CDR3 nucleotides: TGTGCCAGCAGTTTTCGGGTAGGGGGGGAGACCCAGTACTTC. Translating it yields CASSFRVGGETQYF.